The sample holds many counts of the clone carrying this T cell receptor (beta chain). These data originate in a study of T cells after yellow fever vaccination. Generation of TCR cDNA used 5'RACE template switching (which added a universal primer site and UMIs). TCRdb itself ran the 5' RACE reads through MiXCR, one entry per CDR3 protein. The data hold fewer than 85,000 distinct CDR3 sequences, with roughly 7.7% observed a single time. Unmatched junction bases numbered 4, after V lost 3 bases and J lost 5 bases. The CDR3 totals 16 residues. CDR1 and CDR2 (germline): ENHRY, SYGVKD. The sequencing here drew on CD8+ T cells sorted from PBMCs, taken on the day of the yellow fever booster vaccination. This chain joins TRBV10-3 and TRBJ2-1, with TRBD2 matching over 13 bases. This sequence originates from a man aged 25 to 40 who received the YFV17D yellow fever vaccine. CDR3: CAISELAGGPHNEQFF. The CDR3 DNA sequence: TGTGCCATCAGTGAACTAGCGGGAGGGCCACACAATGAGCAGTTCTTC.